Following are 32 T cell receptor beta chains from one sample sequenced in a study of T cell responses to AZD1222 COVID-19 vaccine. Profiling relied on immunoSEQ multiplex PCR, and the TCRdb table lists in-frame clones only, not all of them. Counted here are fewer than 200,000 clones, just over 85% occurring once; the ten biggest clones make up less than 0.55%. The sequencing here drew on peripheral blood, taken on day 0 of AZD1222 vaccination. The origin of the receptors is an adult in good health.

This clone was found once. The J gene is TRBJ1-5, the V gene TRBV6-5, with 7 bases identical to TRBD1. V shed 5 bases, J shed 6 bases, and the junction held 10 bases outside the gene matches. The germline CDR1 and CDR2 sequences are MNHEY and SVGAGI. The CDR3 contains 15 residues. The CDR3, as DNA: TGTGCCAGCAGTCCTGACAGGGATAGGGGTCAGCCCCAGCATTTT. Protein product: CASSPDRDRGQPQHF.

The J gene is TRBJ2-1, the V gene TRBV11-2; 7 nucleotides match TRBD1. The ends lost 4 bases at V and 9 bases at J; junction bases unmatched: 24. Germline CDR1 SGHAT, CDR2 FQNNGV. The CDR3 is made up of 19 amino acids. This CDR3 is CASSSLKTTGQSNYGEQFF. DNA of the CDR3: TGTGCCAGCAGCTCGCTTAAGACGACGGGACAGTCCAACTACGGTGAGCAGTTCTTC.

The chain combines TRBV28 with TRBJ2-7; D is possibly TRBD1 (6 bases). The CDR3 sequence is 14 residues long. Germline-derived CDR1 and CDR2 are MDHEN and SYDVKM. V dropped 2 bases and J dropped 0 bases, with 8 bases sitting between them. CDR3 residues: CASSLPTGSYEQYF. In DNA form, the CDR3 reads TGTGCCAGCAGTTTACCGACAGGCTCCTACGAGCAGTACTTC. Full variable domain (outside the CDR3, taken from reference TRBV28 and TRBJ2-7): DVKVTQSSRYLVKRTGEKVFLECVQDMDHENMFWYRQDPGLGLRLIYFSYDVKMKEKGDIPEGYSVSREKKERFSLILESASTNQTSMYLCASSLPTGSYEQYFGPGTRLTVT.

The chain recombines TRBV24-1 with TRBJ1-5, with D perhaps TRBD1 (6 bases). The germline V gene encodes CDR1 KGHDR and CDR2 SFDVKD. The CDR3 loop spans 14 amino acids. V lost 7 bases and J lost 0, with 9 bases in between. The CDR3 DNA follows: TGTGCCACCAGGGACAGAGATAGCAATCAGCCCCAGCATTTT. It specifies CATRDRDSNQPQHF.

The V gene is TRBV28, the J gene TRBJ1-6; D is perhaps TRBD1 (5 bases). The CDR3 has 16 amino acids. The germline V gene encodes CDR1 MDHEN and CDR2 SYDVKM. V lost 6 bases and J lost 1, with 13 bases in between. DNA of the CDR3: TGTGCCAGCAGGGTACCGACAGTTTCCTATAATTCACCCCTCCACTTT. Its translation: CASRVPTVSYNSPLHF. Full variable domain (missing parts from reference TRBV28 and TRBJ1-6): DVKVTQSSRYLVKRTGEKVFLECVQDMDHENMFWYRQDPGLGLRLIYFSYDVKMKEKGDIPEGYSVSREKKERFSLILESASTNQTSMYLCASRVPTVSYNSPLHFGNGTRLTVT.

This chain joins TRBV2 and TRBJ2-7; perhaps TRBD1 as D (6 bases). Germline CDR1 is SNHLY and CDR2 is FYNNEI. This CDR3 comprises 15 residues. The V end lost 1 base, the J end lost 2 bases, and 12 bases lay between the germline ends. This CDR3 is CASSEGGQSAYEQYF. CDR3 in DNA: TGTGCCAGCAGTGAAGGGGGGCAATCCGCCTACGAGCAGTACTTC.

The rearrangement uses TRBV3-1 (or the pseudogene TRBV3-2) and TRBJ1-6, with D maybe TRBD1 (5 bases). Deletions cut 4 bases from V and 8 bases from J, with 15 bases between. The germline V gene has CDR1 LGHDT and CDR2 YNNKEL (reference sequence). This CDR3 spans 15 amino acids. The CDR3 sequence is CASSPQGALYSPLHF. The CDR3 DNA is TGTGCCAGCAGCCCCCAAGGGGCACTCTATTCACCCCTCCACTTT.

CDR3: CASSSGTIANYGYTF. The CDR3 DNA reads as TGTGCCAGCAGTTCTGGGACAATAGCTAACTATGGCTACACCTTC. The chain has TRBV6-5 and TRBJ1-2, with a possible D match to TRBD1 (6 bases). With 4 bases removed from V and 0 bases from J, the gap between germline ends came to 12 bases. Germline CDR1 and CDR2: MNHEY and SVGAGI. The CDR3 is 15 residues long.

The chain carries TRBV6-2 or TRBV6-3 and TRBJ2-3; TRBD1 matches at 9 bases. Per the germline V gene, CDR1 is MNHEY and CDR2 is SVGEGT. The CDR3 is 18 residues long. J gave up 3 bases and V 0 bases, and 10 bases lay outside the gene matches. DNA of the CDR3: TGTGCCAGCAGTTACTCGACTCGGACAGGGGATGGGACAGATACGCAGTATTTT. Translating gives CASSYSTRTGDGTDTQYF.

This clone was seen a single time. J is TRBJ1-2 and V is TRBV10-1; D is unclear. Between the trimmed V and J ends, which lost 3 bases and 8 bases, there was a span of 13 bases. This CDR3 spans 13 amino acids. Germline CDR1 is WNHNN and CDR2 is SYGVQD (reference sequence). The CDR3 DNA sequence: TGCGCCAGCAGTGACACGGGAGAAGGCGGCTACACCTTC. Its translation is CASSDTGEGGYTF.

The gene calls are TRBV5-1 and TRBJ1-6; D is unresolved. Germline V gene sequence: CDR1 SGHRS, CDR2 YFSETQ. The CDR3 spans 16 residues. Trimming removed 2 bases from V and 0 bases from J, with 9 bases in between. The CDR3 loop reads CASSFYQVSYNSPLHF. DNA for the CDR3: TGCGCCAGCAGCTTTTACCAGGTCTCCTATAATTCACCCCTCCACTTT.

This clone was recorded once. This chain joins TRBV9 and TRBJ1-5; D gene uncertain. V dropped 0 bases and J dropped 6 bases, with 13 bases sitting between them. The CDR3 sequence is 15 residues long. Germline V gives CDR1 SGDLS, CDR2 YYNGEE. The CDR3 DNA follows: TGTGCCAGCAGCGTAGGGCAGGCTTCAGGTCAGCCCCAGCATTTT. This codes for CASSVGQASGQPQHF.

This chain links TRBV7-9 with TRBJ1-1, with 9 bases that match TRBD1. The trim removed 2 bases at V and 5 bases at J, leaving 6 bases unmatched. From germline, CDR1 is SEHNR and CDR2 FQNEAQ (reference sequence). The CDR3 covers 15 residues. The CDR3 sequence is CASSLRQGEGTEAFF. The CDR3 nucleotides read TGTGCCAGCAGCTTACGACAGGGGGAGGGAACTGAAGCTTTCTTT.

The genes are TRBV7-9 and TRBJ1-2; D is ambiguous. The CDR3 extends over 12 amino acids. The germline V and J ends were trimmed by 1 base and 8 bases, with 8 bases remaining between them. Germline CDR1 is SEHNR and CDR2 is FQNEAQ (reference sequence). In nucleotides, the CDR3 is TGTGCCAGCAGCTTAGGGCTCGAAGGCTACACCTTC. It translates to CASSLGLEGYTF.

This chain links TRBV2 with TRBJ1-4; D is unresolved. Trimming took off 6 bases at V and 8 bases at J, with 13 bases between the two ends. The CDR3 length is 13 residues. CDR1 and CDR2 from the germline V gene are SNHLY and FYNNEI. The CDR3 bases are TGTGCCAGCAGAGCGGACCTTTGGGAAAAACTGTTTTTT. This sequence encodes CASRADLWEKLFF. Combining the CDR3 with reference TRBV2 and TRBJ1-4 gives the whole variable domain EPEVTQTPSHQVTQMGQEVILRCVPISNHLYFYWYRQILGQKVEFLVSFYNNEISEKSEIFDDQFSVERPDGSNFTLKIRSTKLEDSAMYFCASRADLWEKLFFGSGTQLSVL.

This chain uses TRBV28 with TRBJ2-7, with D tentatively TRBD1 or TRBD2 (7 bases each). V gave up 6 bases and J gave up 3 bases, with 12 bases separating them. The CDR3 extends over 13 amino acids. The germline gives CDR1 MDHEN, CDR2 SYDVKM. Written as DNA, the CDR3 is TGTGCCAGCAGAGCGGGACAGAACTACGAGCAGTACTTC. This translates into CASRAGQNYEQYF.

The J gene is TRBJ1-6, the V gene TRBV14, with D perhaps TRBD1 (6 bases). CDR3 length: 14 amino acids. The germline V gene has CDR1 SGHDN and CDR2 FVKESK. V lost 3 bases to trimming and J lost 5 bases, with 8 bases between them. Here the CDR3 reads CASSHAGDNSPLHF. The CDR3 bases are TGTGCCAGCAGCCATGCAGGGGATAATTCACCCCTCCACTTT.

The CDR3 sequence is CASTAGGILGYTF. The CDR3 DNA sequence: TGTGCCAGCACCGCAGGGGGCATTCTTGGCTACACCTTC. The chain carries TRBV2 and TRBJ1-2; 8 nucleotides line up with TRBD1. The germline V gene has CDR1 SNHLY and CDR2 FYNNEI. Germline trimming cut 7 bases from V and 7 bases from J; bases unmatched to any gene: 8. CDR3 length: 13 amino acids.

This chain uses TRBV7-6 with TRBJ2-1; D possibly uses TRBD1 or TRBD2 (5 bases each). Germline V gene sequence: CDR1 SGHVS, CDR2 FNYEAQ. The CDR3 covers 16 residues. V was pared by 5 bases and J by 9 bases, with 23 bases between. CDR3 sequence (DNA): TGTGCCAGCAGCCCCCTGTCTCAGGGACCCAACGCTGAGCAGTTCTTC. Residues: CASSPLSQGPNAEQFF.

V usage is TRBV3-1 (or the pseudogene TRBV3-2) and J usage is TRBJ2-7; D remains unclear. The CDR3 has 15 amino acids. Trimming took 0 bases from V and 7 from J, leaving 16 bases between them. The germline V gene has CDR1 LGHDT and CDR2 YNNKEL (reference sequence). Written as DNA, the CDR3 is TGTGCCAGCAGCCAAGATCATACTTTGGGCGGTGAGCAGTACTTC. This encodes CASSQDHTLGGEQYF.

The chain carries TRBV5-1 and TRBJ2-7, with D maybe TRBD1 (5 bases). The CDR3 has 13 amino acids. CDR1 is SGHRS and CDR2 is YFSETQ in the germline V gene. With 2 bases removed from V and 7 bases from J, the gap between germline ends came to 13 bases. CDR3 region: CASSLQDVGEQYF. CDR3 DNA: TGCGCCAGCAGCTTACAGGATGTTGGGGAGCAGTACTTC. The full variable domain, with the rest looked up from reference TRBV5-1 and TRBJ2-7, is KAGVTQTPRYLIKTRGQQVTLSCSPISGHRSVSWYQQTPGQGLQFLFEYFSETQRNKGNFPGRFSGRQFSNSRSEMNVSTLELGDSALYLCASSLQDVGEQYFGPGTRLTVT.

This clone was detected only once. This chain connects TRBV5-1 to TRBJ2-7; 9 bases match TRBD2. The CDR3 is 14 residues long. Germline assignment: CDR1 SGHRS and CDR2 YFSETQ. Trimming took 7 bases from V and 5 from J; bases not matched to a gene: 10. CDR3 nucleotides: TGCGCCAGCGGGCGGGAGGGGGCGCCTGACGAGCAGTACTTC. Protein product: CASGREGAPDEQYF.

The CDR3 bases are TGTGCCAGCAGCTTAAACCCCCCCTCAGGAGGAGAGACCCAGTACTTC. It yields the protein CASSLNPPSGGETQYF. The J gene is TRBJ2-5, the V gene TRBV7-3, with a weak D call TRBD2 (5 bases). V lost 1 base and J lost 4, with 16 bases in between. This CDR3 contains 16 residues. Per the germline V gene, CDR1 is SGHTA and CDR2 is FQGTGA. Filled out from reference TRBV7-3 and TRBJ2-5, the complete variable domain reads GAGVSQTPSNKVTEKGKYVELRCDPISGHTALYWYRQSLGQGPEFLIYFQGTGAADDSGLPNDRFFAVRPEGSVSTLKIQRTERGDSAVYLCASSLNPPSGGETQYFGPGTRLLVL.

The chain employs TRBV13 and TRBJ2-7, with 8 nucleotides matching TRBD1. The length of the CDR3 is 14 residues. Germline V gene sequence: CDR1 PRHDT, CDR2 FYEKMQ (reference sequence). Trimming at V came to 5 bases and at J to 3 bases, leaving 6 bases not matched to a gene. DNA for the CDR3: TGTGCCAGCAGCGTACGGACAGGGAGCTACGAGCAGTACTTC. This translates into CASSVRTGSYEQYF.

Regarding this clone: Distinct nucleotide sequences in the sample also encode this CDR3. V usage is TRBV6-5 and J usage is TRBJ2-1, with a weak D call TRBD2 (6 bases). The CDR3 runs 14 residues. In germline, CDR1 is MNHEY, CDR2 SVGAGI. V gave up 0 bases and J gave up 6 bases, with 9 bases separating them. The CDR3: CASSYSGGRNEQFF. In DNA form, the CDR3 reads TGTGCCAGCAGTTACTCGGGAGGCCGCAATGAGCAGTTCTTC.

This clone came up once. The V and J genes are TRBV28 and TRBJ1-1, with D perhaps TRBD1 (5 bases). Per the germline V gene, CDR1 is MDHEN and CDR2 is SYDVKM. This CDR3 region has 15 residues. With 7 bases removed from V and 0 bases from J, the gap between germline ends came to 15 bases. The CDR3 sequence is CASTWGVAMNTEAFF. Here the CDR3 DNA reads TGTGCCAGCACCTGGGGGGTTGCCATGAACACTGAAGCTTTCTTT.

The chain is built from TRBV7-3 and TRBJ2-5; possible D gene TRBD2, 6 bases. This CDR3 is 16 amino acids long. CDR1 is SGHTA and CDR2 is FQGTGA in the germline V gene. With 3 bases removed from V and 2 bases from J, the gap between germline ends came to 16 bases. CDR3 sequence reads: CASSFNGPGAQETQYF. DNA for the CDR3: TGTGCCAGCAGCTTTAACGGCCCGGGAGCACAAGAGACCCAGTACTTC.

The chain carries TRBV9 and TRBJ2-7, with D perhaps TRBD1 (5 bases). In germline, CDR1 is SGDLS, CDR2 YYNGEE. The CDR3 covers 15 residues. V was pared by 2 bases and J by 5 bases, with 17 bases between. The CDR3 sequence is CASSVYDTDKDEQYF. The CDR3 DNA is TGTGCCAGCAGCGTCTACGACACGGACAAGGACGAGCAGTACTTC.

The chain uses TRBV11-3 and TRBJ1-1; tentative D call: TRBD1 (6 bases). From germline, CDR1 is SGHNT and CDR2 YENEEA. The CDR3 is 13 amino acids. V lost 5 bases and J lost 3, with 10 bases in between. The CDR3 nucleotides are TGTGCCAGCAGCCCTGGACAGTACACTGAAGCTTTCTTT. Its translation is CASSPGQYTEAFF.

This clone was recorded once. This sequence joins TRBV5-1 and TRBJ2-5; TRBD2 aligns across 11 bases. The J segment lost 1 base and the V segment lost 1 base, leaving 6 bases of the junction unmatched. The CDR3 length is 17 residues. In germline, CDR1 is SGHRS, CDR2 YFSETQ. This chain's CDR3 is CASSLYGTSGLQETQYF. Here the CDR3 DNA reads TGCGCCAGCAGCTTGTATGGGACTAGCGGACTCCAAGAGACCCAGTACTTC.

The V call is TRBV27, the J call TRBJ2-1, with D perhaps being TRBD1 or TRBD2 (5 bases each). Trimming shortened V by 8 bases and J by 4 bases, and 9 bases separated the two germline ends. Per the germline V gene, CDR1 is MNHEY and CDR2 is SMNVEV (reference sequence). The CDR3 extends over 12 amino acids. CDR3 sequence reads: CASWGRYNEQFF. CDR3 in DNA: TGTGCCAGCTGGGGACGGTACAATGAGCAGTTCTTC.

The J gene is TRBJ2-7, the V gene TRBV6-6, with 7 bases that match TRBD2. The ends lost 7 bases at V and 3 bases at J; junction bases unmatched: 12. The CDR3 runs to 15 residues. CDR1 MNHNY and CDR2 SVGAGI come from the germline V gene (reference sequence). CDR3 sequence reads: CASTVTTGRVYEQYF. The CDR3 coding sequence is TGTGCCAGCACCGTTACGACGGGGAGGGTCTACGAGCAGTACTTC.